The 5 T cell receptor beta chains in this list originate from one sample, sequenced in a study of monozygotic twins with inflammatory bowel disease. One entry per CDR3 protein, without DNA, is what TCRdb gives after re-calling the 5' RACE reads. The repertoire table contains some 150,000 distinct CDR3 sequences. The material sequenced was blood. These receptors originate from a human donor with ulcerative colitis or Crohn's disease, or a healthy co-twin of an affected twin (not recorded which).

The chain recombines TRBV4-1 with TRBJ1-3; the TCRdb D gene call, TRBD1, has no DNA to confirm it. The CDR3 is 14 residues long. Germline CDR1 is MGHRA and CDR2 is YSYEKL. CDR3 amino acids: CASSPGQGDLAIYF.

This chain links TRBV29-1 with TRBJ2-2; TCRdb reports TRBD1, a call that lacks DNA to check it against. The germline V gene has CDR1 SQVTM and CDR2 ANQGSEA. The CDR3 loop spans 13 amino acids. The chain's CDR3 is CSVVTGWAGELFF.

The chain employs TRBV20-1 and TRBJ2-2. Germline V gene sequence: CDR1 DFQATT, CDR2 SNEGSKA (reference sequence). The CDR3 totals 15 residues. The CDR3 reads CSARDGAGDAGELFF.

V usage is TRBV15 and J usage is TRBJ2-1; TCRdb selects TRBD2, and the lack of DNA leaves this call unchecked. CDR1 is LNHNV, CDR2 YYDKDF, per germline (reference sequence). The CDR3 is 16 residues long. The CDR3 loop reads CATSPRLSGDYNEQFF. The entire variable domain, with the rest obtained from reference TRBV15 and TRBJ2-1, is as follows: DAMVIQNPRYQVTQFGKPVTLSCSQTLNHNVMYWYQQKSSQAPKLLFHYYDKDFNNEADTPDNFQSRRPNTSFCFLDIRSPGLGDTAMYLCATSPRLSGDYNEQFFGPGTRLTVL.

V is TRBV12-5 and J is TRBJ1-5. Germline V lookup: CDR1 LGHNT, CDR2 FRNRAP. The length of the CDR3 is 15 residues. CDR3 residues: CASGLGQSSNQPQHF.